The clone carrying this TCR beta chain has a count of ten or more. Unique molecular identifiers were affixed to discrete cDNA molecules within the library. Via MiXCR, TCRdb re-called the RACE reads, giving one row per CDR3 protein. Here the sample spans some 89,000 distinct CDR3 sequences, roughly a quarter being singletons. The entry originates in a study of human T cells and chemical hapten exposure. Study-wide context: Women made up most patients, who had alopecia areata, totalis or universalis.

J was trimmed by 2 bases and V by 5 bases; bases with no gene match: 9. Germline V gives CDR1 PRHDT, CDR2 FYEKMQ (reference sequence). CDR3 length equals 17 residues. Time point: patch test 3, about 24 weeks after DPC sensitization. As for treatment: therapeutic diphenylcyclopropenone sensitization with weekly scalp DPC. This sequence was found in a man in his forties with alopecia areata. Some clones in this sample may be carry-over from other donors' samples. The V and J genes are TRBV13 and TRBJ2-6; 7 positions agree with TRBD1. The starting material was whole blood, obtained in connection with sensitization to the hapten diphenylcyclopropenone (DPC). CDR3 protein: CASSRGTAYTGANVLTF. The CDR3 DNA reads TGTGCCAGCAGCCGAGGGACAGCCTATACTGGGGCCAACGTCCTGACTTTC.